Below are 3 T cell receptor beta chains sequenced from a single sample in a study of T cells after yellow fever vaccination. TCRdb processed the 5' RACE reads anew with MiXCR; each CDR3 protein has one entry. The data show hundreds of thousands of distinct CDR3 sequences, with roughly an eighth seen just once and around 14% held by the top ten. Material: PBMCs, obtained on the day of the yellow fever booster vaccination. The source is a man aged 25-45 years who received the YFV17D yellow fever vaccine.

This clonotype came up a few times. This chain uses TRBV20-1 with TRBJ1-2; D remains ambiguous. Germline V CDR1 and CDR2: DFQATT, SNEGSKA (reference sequence). Trimming stripped 6 bases from V and 0 bases from J, with 11 bases between. The CDR3 is 13 residues long. DNA of the CDR3: TGCAGTGCAGAGGGCGGGTCTAACTATGGCTACACCTTC. Its protein is CSAEGGSNYGYTF.

This clonotype turned up a few times. The chain uses TRBV5-1 and TRBJ2-3; 7 positions match TRBD2. CDR3 length: 14 residues. V trimming: 3 bases; J trimming: 4 bases; junction bases outside the gene matches: 5. Germline CDR1 SGHRS, CDR2 YFSETQ. The chain's CDR3 is CASSSRAGADTQYF. The CDR3 bases are TGCGCCAGCAGCTCAAGGGCGGGAGCAGATACGCAGTATTTT.

The chain recombines TRBV20-1 with TRBJ2-1; TRBD2 is a possible D gene (7 bases). Germline CDR1 is DFQATT and CDR2 is SNEGSKA (reference sequence). Trimming shortened V by 6 bases and J by 5 bases, and 17 bases separated the two germline ends. CDR3 length: 14 amino acids. CDR3 nucleotide sequence: TGCAGTGCGGCTAGGGGGACTACCGACAATGAGCAGTTCTTC. This translates into CSAARGTTDNEQFF.